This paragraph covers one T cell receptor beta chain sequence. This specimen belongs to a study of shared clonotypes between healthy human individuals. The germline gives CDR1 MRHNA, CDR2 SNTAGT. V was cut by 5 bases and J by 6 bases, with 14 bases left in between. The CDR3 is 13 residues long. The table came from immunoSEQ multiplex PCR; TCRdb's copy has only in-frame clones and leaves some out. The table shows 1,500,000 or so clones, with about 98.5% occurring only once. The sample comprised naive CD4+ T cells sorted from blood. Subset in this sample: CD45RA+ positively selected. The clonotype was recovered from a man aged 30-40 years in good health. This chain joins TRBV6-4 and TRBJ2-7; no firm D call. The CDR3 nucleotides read TGTGCCAGCAGTATGACGCAAGGGTCCGAGCAGTACTTC. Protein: CASSMTQGSEQYF.